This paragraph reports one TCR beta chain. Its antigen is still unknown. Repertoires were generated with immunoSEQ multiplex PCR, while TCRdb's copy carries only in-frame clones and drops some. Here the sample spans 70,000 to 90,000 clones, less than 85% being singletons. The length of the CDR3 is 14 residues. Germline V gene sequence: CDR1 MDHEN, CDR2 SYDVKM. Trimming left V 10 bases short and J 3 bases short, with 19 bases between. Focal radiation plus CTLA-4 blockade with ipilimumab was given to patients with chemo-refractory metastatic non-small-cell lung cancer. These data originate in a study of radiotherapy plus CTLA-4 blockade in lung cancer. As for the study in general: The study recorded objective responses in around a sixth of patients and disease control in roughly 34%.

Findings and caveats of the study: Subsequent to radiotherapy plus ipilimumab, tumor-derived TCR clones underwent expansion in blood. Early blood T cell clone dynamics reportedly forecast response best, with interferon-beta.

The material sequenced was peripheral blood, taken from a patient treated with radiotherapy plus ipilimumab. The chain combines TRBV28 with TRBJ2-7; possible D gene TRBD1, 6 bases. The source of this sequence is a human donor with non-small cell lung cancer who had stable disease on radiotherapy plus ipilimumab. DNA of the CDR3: TGTGCCACCCCTTTGGACAGCGAAAGCTACGAGCAGTACTTC. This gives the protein CATPLDSESYEQYF.